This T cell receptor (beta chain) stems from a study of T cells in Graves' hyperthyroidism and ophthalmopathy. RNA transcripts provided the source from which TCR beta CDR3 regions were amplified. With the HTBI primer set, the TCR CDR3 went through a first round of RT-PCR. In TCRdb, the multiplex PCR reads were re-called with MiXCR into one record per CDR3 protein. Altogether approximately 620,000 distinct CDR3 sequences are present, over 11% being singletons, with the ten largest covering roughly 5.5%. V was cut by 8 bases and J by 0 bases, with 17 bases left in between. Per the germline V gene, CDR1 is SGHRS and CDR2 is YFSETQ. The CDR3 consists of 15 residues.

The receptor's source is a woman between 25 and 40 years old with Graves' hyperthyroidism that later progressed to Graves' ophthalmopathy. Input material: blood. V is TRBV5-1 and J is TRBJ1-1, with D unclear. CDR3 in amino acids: CASSPRMGMNTEAFF. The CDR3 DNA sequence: TGCGCCAGTTCACCTCGGATGGGGATGAACACTGAAGCTTTCTTT.